Listed below are T cell receptor beta chains from one sample, sequenced in a study of vaccination effects on CD4 cells after COVID-19. The assay was immunoSEQ multiplex PCR, and TCRdb's table has in-frame clones only and misses some. The sample consists of 45,000 to 50,000 clones, 67% of them appearing once. Which antigens these TCRs recognize remains unknown. Sample: CD4+ T cells from PBMCs cultured without peptide, taken before COVID-19 vaccination. The receptors here all came from a human donor who received a COVID-19 vaccine. Each CDR3 is given with its conserved first and last residue. D genes are given only for firm matches. Clone size is not always given. Where it is, it says once, few, many or a class for expanded clones.

D	size	V	J	CDR3	DNA
TRBD1	.	TRBV4-1	TRBJ2-4	CASSPATGGYAEAKNIQYF	TGCGCCAGCAGCCCCGCAACAGGGGGCTATGCTGAAGCCAAAAACATTCAGTACTTC
TRBD2	.	TRBV27	TRBJ2-1	CASSSRGSGLAGGRSSYNEQFF	TGTGCCAGCAGTTCCAGGGGCTCCGGACTAGCGGGAGGCCGAAGCTCCTACAATGAGCAGTTCTTC
TRBD1	.	TRBV27	TRBJ2-2	CASGHQDRAGELFF	TGTGCCAGCGGTCATCAAGACAGGGCCGGGGAGCTGTTTTTT
TRBD2	.	TRBV29-1	TRBJ2-1	CSVVQAGESYNEQFF	TGCAGCGTTGTTCAAGCGGGAGAATCCTACAATGAGCAGTTCTTC
.	.	TRBV18	TRBJ1-6	CASSRTANTPLHF	TGTGCCAGCTCACGTACCGCCAATACACCCCTCCACTTT
.	few	TRBV3-1/TRBV3-2	TRBJ2-7	CASSQFREYSFYEQYF	TGTGCCAGCAGCCAATTTCGGGAGTACAGTTTCTACGAGCAGTACTTC
.	.	TRBV11-3	TRBJ2-7	CASSLHSNSPYEQYF	TGTGCCAGCAGCTTACATTCCAACAGTCCCTACGAGCAGTACTTC
.	.	TRBV5-5	TRBJ1-4	CASSLGASGYGEKLFF	TGTGCCAGCAGCTTGGGGGCCTCGGGGTACGGTGAAAAACTGTTTTTT
TRBD1	.	TRBV3-1/TRBV3-2	TRBJ1-1	CASSQDMAGGVKRKDTEAFF	TGTGCCAGCAGCCAAGATATGGCAGGGGGCGTGAAGAGGAAGGACACTGAAGCTTTCTTT
.	.	TRBV6-5	TRBJ2-6	CATLPVVSGANVLTF	TGTGCCACCCTTCCAGTGGTCTCTGGGGCCAACGTCCTGACTTTC
.	.	TRBV7-9	TRBJ2-5	CASSLLSLETQYF	TGTGCCAGCAGCTTATTGTCCTTGGAGACCCAGTACTTC
TRBD2	.	TRBV14	TRBJ2-1	CASSHLSGRAKGNEQFF	TGTGCCAGCAGCCACCTTAGCGGGAGGGCCAAGGGCAATGAGCAGTTCTTC
TRBD1	.	TRBV11-2	TRBJ1-1	CASSQGGRTEAFF	TGTGCCAGCAGCCAAGGGGGCAGGACTGAAGCTTTCTTT
.	.	TRBV3-1/TRBV3-2	TRBJ1-2	CASSSESNYGYTF	TGTGCCAGCAGCTCAGAGAGTAACTATGGCTACACCTTC
TRBD1	few	TRBV19	TRBJ1-5	CASSIMAGGQPQHF	TGTGCCAGTAGTATCATGGCAGGGGGCCAGCCCCAGCATTTT
TRBD2	.	TRBV6-6	TRBJ2-7	CASSYGTSGGEQYF	TGTGCCAGCAGTTACGGGACTAGCGGGGGCGAGCAGTACTTC